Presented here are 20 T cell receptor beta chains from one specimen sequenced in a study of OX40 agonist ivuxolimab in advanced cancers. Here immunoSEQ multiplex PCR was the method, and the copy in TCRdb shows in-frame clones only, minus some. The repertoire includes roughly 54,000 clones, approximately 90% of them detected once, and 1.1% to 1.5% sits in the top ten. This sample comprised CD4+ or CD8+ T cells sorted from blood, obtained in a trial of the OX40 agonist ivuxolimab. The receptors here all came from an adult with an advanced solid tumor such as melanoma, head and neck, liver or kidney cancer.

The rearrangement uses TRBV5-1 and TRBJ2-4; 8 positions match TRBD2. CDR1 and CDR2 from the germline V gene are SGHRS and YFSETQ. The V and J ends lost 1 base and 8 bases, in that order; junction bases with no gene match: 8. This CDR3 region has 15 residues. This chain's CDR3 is CASSLRGGAEYIQYF. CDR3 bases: TGCGCCAGCAGCTTGCGGGGGGGGGCGGAGTACATTCAGTACTTC. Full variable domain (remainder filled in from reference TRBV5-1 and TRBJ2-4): KAGVTQTPRYLIKTRGQQVTLSCSPISGHRSVSWYQQTPGQGLQFLFEYFSETQRNKGNFPGRFSGRQFSNSRSEMNVSTLELGDSALYLCASSLRGGAEYIQYFGAGTRLSVL.

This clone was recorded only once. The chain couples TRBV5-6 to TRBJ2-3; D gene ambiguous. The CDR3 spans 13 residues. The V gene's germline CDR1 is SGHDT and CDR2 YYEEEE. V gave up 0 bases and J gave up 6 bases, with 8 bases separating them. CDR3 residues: CASSLDRADTQYF. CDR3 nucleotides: TGTGCCAGCAGCTTGGATCGAGCGGATACGCAGTATTTT.

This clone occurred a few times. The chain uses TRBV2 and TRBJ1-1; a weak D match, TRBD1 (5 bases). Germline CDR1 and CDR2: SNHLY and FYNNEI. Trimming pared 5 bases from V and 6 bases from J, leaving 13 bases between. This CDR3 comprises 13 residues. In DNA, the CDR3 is TGTGCCAGCAGTTCACGGGGCAGAGCTGAAGCTTTCTTT. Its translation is CASSSRGRAEAFF.

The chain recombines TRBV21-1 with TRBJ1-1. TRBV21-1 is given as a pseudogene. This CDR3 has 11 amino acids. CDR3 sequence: CASSPNTEAFF. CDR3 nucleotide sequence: TGTGCCAGCAGCCCCAACACTGAAGCTTTCTTT.

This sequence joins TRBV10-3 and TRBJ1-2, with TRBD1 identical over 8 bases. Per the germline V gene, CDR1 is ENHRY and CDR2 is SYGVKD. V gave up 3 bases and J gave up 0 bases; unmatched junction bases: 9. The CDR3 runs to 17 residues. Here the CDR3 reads CAISERAGGDPNYGYTF. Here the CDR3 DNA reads TGTGCCATCAGTGAACGGGCAGGGGGCGATCCTAACTATGGCTACACCTTC.

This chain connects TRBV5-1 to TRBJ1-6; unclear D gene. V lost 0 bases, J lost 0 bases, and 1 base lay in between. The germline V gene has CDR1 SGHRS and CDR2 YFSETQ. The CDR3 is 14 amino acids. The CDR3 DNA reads TGCGCCAGCAGCTTGGGCTCCTATAATTCACCCCTCCACTTT. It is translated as CASSLGSYNSPLHF.

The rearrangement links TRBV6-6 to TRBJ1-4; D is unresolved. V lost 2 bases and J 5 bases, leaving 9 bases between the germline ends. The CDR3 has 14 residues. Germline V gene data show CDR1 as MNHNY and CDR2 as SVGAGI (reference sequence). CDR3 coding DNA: TGTGCCAGCAGTTACGGAGGCAGCAATGAAAAACTGTTTTTT. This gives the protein CASSYGGSNEKLFF.

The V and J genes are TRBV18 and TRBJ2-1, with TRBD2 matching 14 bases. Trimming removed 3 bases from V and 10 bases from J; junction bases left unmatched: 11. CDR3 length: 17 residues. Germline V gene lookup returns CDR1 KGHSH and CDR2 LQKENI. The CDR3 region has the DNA TGTGCCAGCTCACCGCCGACTAGCGGGGGGGCAGTCGGAGAGCAGTTCTTC. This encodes CASSPPTSGGAVGEQFF. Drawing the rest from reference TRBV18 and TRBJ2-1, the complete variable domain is NAGVMQNPRHLVRRRGQEARLRCSPMKGHSHVYWYRQLPEEGLKFMVYLQKENIIDESGMPKERFSAEFPKEGPSILRIQQVVRGDSAAYFCASSPPTSGGAVGEQFFGPGTRLTVL.

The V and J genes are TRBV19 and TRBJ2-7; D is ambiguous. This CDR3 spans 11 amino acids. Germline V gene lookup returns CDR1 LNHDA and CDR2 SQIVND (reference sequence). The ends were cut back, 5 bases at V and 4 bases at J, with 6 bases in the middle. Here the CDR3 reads CASSAEYEQYF. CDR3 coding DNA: TGTGCCAGTAGTGCGGAGTACGAGCAGTACTTC.

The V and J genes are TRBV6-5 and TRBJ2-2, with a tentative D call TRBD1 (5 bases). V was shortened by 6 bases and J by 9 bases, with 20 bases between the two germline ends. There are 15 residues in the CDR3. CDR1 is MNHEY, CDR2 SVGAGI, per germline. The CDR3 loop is CASRRRGLSVRELFF. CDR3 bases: TGTGCCAGCAGACGAAGGGGCCTTAGTGTCAGGGAGCTGTTTTTT.

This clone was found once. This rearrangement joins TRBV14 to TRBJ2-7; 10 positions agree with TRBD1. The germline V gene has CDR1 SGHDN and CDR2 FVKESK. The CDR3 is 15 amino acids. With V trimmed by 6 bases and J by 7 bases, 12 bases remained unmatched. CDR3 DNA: TGTGCCAGCAGTCTACCGGGACAGGGGTGGCGGGAGCAGTACTTC. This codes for CASSLPGQGWREQYF.

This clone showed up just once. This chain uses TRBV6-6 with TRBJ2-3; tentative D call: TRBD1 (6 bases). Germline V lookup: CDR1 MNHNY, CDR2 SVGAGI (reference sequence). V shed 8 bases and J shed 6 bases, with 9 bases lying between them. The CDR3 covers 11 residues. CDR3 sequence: CASSTGDTQYF. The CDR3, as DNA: TGTGCCAGCTCTACAGGGGATACGCAGTATTTT.

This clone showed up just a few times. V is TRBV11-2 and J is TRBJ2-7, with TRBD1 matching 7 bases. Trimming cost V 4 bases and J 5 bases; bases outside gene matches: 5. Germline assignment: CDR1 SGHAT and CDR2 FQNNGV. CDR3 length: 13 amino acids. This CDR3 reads CASSSRQGHEQYF. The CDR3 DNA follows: TGTGCCAGCAGCTCTAGACAGGGACACGAGCAGTACTTC.

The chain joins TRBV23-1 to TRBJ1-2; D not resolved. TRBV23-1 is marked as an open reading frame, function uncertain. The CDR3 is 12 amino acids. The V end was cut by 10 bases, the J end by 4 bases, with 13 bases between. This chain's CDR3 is CAITGVPYGYTF. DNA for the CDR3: TGCGCCATCACTGGAGTTCCCTATGGCTACACCTTC.

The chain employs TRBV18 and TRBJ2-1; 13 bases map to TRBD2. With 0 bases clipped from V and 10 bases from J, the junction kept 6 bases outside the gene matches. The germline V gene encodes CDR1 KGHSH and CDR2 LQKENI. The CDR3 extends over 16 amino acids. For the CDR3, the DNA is TGTGCCAGCTCACCACCTGGACTAGCGGGAGAAAGCGAGCAGTTCTTC. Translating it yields CASSPPGLAGESEQFF.

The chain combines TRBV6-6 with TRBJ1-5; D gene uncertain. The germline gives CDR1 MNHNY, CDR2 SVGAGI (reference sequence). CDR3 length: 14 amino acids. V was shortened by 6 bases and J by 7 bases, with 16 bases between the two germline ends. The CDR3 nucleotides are TGTGCCAGCAGCCGCGGCGGGGTGGGACAGCCCCAGCATTTT. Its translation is CASSRGGVGQPQHF.

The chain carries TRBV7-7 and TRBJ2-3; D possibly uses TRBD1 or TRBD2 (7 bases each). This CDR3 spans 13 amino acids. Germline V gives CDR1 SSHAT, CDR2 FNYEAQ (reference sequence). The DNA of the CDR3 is TGTGCTAGCGGGCAGGGGGACACAGATACGCAGTATTTT. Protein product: CASGQGDTDTQYF.

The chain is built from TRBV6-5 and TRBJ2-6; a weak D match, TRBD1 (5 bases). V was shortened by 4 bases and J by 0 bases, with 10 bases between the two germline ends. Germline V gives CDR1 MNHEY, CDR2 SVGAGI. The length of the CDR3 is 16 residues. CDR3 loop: CASSWGSSSGANVLTF. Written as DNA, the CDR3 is TGTGCCAGCAGTTGGGGCTCCTCCTCTGGGGCCAACGTCCTGACTTTC.

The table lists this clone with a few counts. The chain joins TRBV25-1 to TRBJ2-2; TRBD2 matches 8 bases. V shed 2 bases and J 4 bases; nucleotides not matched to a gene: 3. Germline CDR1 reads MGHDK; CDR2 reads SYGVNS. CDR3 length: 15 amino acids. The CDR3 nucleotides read TGTGCCAGCAGTGAAACGGGGGGGCGCACCGGGGAGCTGTTTTTT. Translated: CASSETGGRTGELFF.

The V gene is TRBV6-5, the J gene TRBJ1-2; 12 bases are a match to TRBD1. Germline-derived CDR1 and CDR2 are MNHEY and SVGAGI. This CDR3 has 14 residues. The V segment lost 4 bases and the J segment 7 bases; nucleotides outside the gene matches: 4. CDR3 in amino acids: CASSSPGQGAGYTF. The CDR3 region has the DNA TGTGCCAGCAGTTCCCCGGGACAGGGGGCTGGCTACACCTTC.